This TCR beta chain stems from a study of shared clonotypes between healthy human individuals. The wider study: Per-donor plates numbered three CD4 naive, three CD4 memory, two CD8 naive and one CD8 memory. Overall study findings and caveats: Sampling was confined to blood; repertoires within tissues likely differ.

CDR1 is MDHEN and CDR2 is SYDVKM in the germline V gene. With V trimmed by 4 bases and J by 5 bases, 16 bases remained unmatched. This CDR3 has 17 residues. Notes on this clone: What it binds is not known.

CD8 memory pooled CD45RO+ cells and CCR7-negative CD45RA+ TemRA cells. Sequencing used immunoSEQ multiplex PCR; TCRdb keeps in-frame clones, though not all of them. Of tens of thousands of clones listed, 60% to 65% are singletons. The sample comprised memory CD8+ T cells sorted from blood. Stated subset: CD45RO+ cells pooled with CCR7-negative TemRA cells. The sequence came from a man aged 25-40 years in good health. V is TRBV28 and J is TRBJ2-5; 7 bases line up with TRBD2. Here the CDR3 reads CASSYPFTSEVVETQYF. The CDR3 bases are TGTGCCAGCAGTTACCCCTTCACTAGCGAGGTAGTGGAGACCCAGTACTTC.